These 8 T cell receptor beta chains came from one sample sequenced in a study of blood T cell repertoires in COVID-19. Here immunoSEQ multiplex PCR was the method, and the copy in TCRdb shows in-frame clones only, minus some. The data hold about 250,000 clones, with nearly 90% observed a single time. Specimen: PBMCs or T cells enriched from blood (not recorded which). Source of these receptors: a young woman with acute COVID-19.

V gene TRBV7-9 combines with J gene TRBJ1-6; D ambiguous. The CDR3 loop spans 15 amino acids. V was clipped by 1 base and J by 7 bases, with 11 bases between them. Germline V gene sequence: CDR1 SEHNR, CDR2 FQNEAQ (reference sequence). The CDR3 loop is CASSLGSWENSPLHF. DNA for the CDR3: TGTGCCAGCAGCTTAGGCAGCTGGGAGAATTCACCCCTCCACTTT.

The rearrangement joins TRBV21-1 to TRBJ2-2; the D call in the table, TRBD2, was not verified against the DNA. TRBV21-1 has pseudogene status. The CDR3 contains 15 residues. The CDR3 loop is CASSKEPSRTGELFF. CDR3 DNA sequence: TGTGCCAGCAGCAAAGAGCCGAGCCGAACCGGGGAGCTGTTTTTT.

CDR3 loop: CASSYGQGSYGYTF. CDR3 DNA sequence: TGTGCCAGCAGTTACGGACAGGGTAGTTATGGCTACACCTTC. The chain combines TRBV6-5 with TRBJ1-2, with TRBD1 matching over 8 bases. V dropped 2 bases and J dropped 5; count of bases not matched to a gene: 4. The germline V gene has CDR1 MNHEY and CDR2 SVGAGI. This CDR3 has 14 amino acids.

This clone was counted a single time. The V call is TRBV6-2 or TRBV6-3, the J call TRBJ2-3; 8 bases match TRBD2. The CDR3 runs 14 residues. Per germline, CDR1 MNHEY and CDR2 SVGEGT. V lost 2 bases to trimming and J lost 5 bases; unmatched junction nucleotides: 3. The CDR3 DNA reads TGTGCCAGCAGTTACGCGGGGGGAAGAGATACGCAGTATTTT. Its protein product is CASSYAGGRDTQYF.

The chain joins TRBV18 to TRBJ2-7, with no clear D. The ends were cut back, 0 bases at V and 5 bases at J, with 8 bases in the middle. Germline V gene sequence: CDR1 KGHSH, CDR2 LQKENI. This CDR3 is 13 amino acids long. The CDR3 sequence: CASSPPASDEQYF. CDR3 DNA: TGTGCCAGCTCACCACCAGCCAGCGACGAGCAGTACTTC. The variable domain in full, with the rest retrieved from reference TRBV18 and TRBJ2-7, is NAGVMQNPRHLVRRRGQEARLRCSPMKGHSHVYWYRQLPEEGLKFMVYLQKENIIDESGMPKERFSAEFPKEGPSILRIQQVVRGDSAAYFCASSPPASDEQYFGPGTRLTVT.

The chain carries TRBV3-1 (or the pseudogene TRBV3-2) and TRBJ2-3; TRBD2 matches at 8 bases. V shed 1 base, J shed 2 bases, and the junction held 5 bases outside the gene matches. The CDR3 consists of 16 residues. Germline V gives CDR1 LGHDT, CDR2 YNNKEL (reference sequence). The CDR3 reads CASSQGTSRFTDTQYF. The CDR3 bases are TGTGCCAGCAGCCAAGGGACTAGCAGGTTCACAGATACGCAGTATTTT.

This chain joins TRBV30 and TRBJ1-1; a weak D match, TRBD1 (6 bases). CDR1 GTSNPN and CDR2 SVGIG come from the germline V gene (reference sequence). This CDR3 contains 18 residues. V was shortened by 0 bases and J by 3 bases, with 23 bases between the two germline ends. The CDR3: CAWSVLSRGKFLDTEAFF. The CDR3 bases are TGTGCCTGGAGTGTACTCTCCAGGGGAAAATTCCTGGACACTGAAGCTTTCTTT.

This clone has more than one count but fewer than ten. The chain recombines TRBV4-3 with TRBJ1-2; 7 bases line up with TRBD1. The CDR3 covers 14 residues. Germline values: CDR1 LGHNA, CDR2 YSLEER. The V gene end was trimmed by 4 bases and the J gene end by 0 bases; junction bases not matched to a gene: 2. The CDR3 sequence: CASSRGTANYGYTF. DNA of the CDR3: TGCGCCAGCAGCCGTGGGACAGCTAACTATGGCTACACCTTC.